A selection of T cell receptor beta chains follows, all from one sample in a study of shared clonotypes between healthy human individuals. Sequencing used immunoSEQ multiplex PCR; TCRdb keeps in-frame clones, though not all of them. In the table there are approximately 710,000 clones, 90% of which are singletons. Source material: memory CD8+ T cells from PBMCs. The receptors derive from a man aged 18 to 30 in good health. Some clones in this sample may be carry-over from other donors' samples. Each CDR3 is given with its conserved first and last residue. D genes are given only for firm matches. A row's size may be missing; if present it is once, few, many or a size class.

CDR3aa	CDR3nt	v_gene	j_gene	d_gene	abundance
CASSISGDSTDTQYF	TGTGCCAGCAGCATTTCTGGGGATTCCACAGATACGCAGTATTTT	TRBV7-9	TRBJ2-3	NA	NA
CASSLFQANPGELFF	TGTGCCAGCAGTTTATTCCAGGCCAACCCCGGGGAGCTGTTTTTT	TRBV28	TRBJ2-2	NA	once
CASSAGGWGYNEQFF	TGTGCCAGCAGCGCAGGGGGATGGGGCTACAATGAGCAGTTCTTC	TRBV6-4	TRBJ2-1	TRBD1	NA
CASSTTGVQTNEKLFF	TGTGCCAGTAGTACAACAGGGGTGCAAACTAATGAAAAACTGTTTTTT	TRBV19	TRBJ1-4	TRBD1	NA
CASSPHERIGDTQYF	TGTGCCAGTAGTCCTCATGAGAGGATAGGAGATACGCAGTATTTT	TRBV19	TRBJ2-3	NA	NA
CASSAQRGVGEKLFF	TGTGCCAGCAGCGCCCAGAGGGGGGTAGGGGAAAAACTGTTTTTT	TRBV9	TRBJ1-4	NA	NA
CASSPNHPTGRGDEQYF	TGTGCCAGCTCACCCAACCACCCGACAGGAAGGGGGGACGAGCAGTACTTC	TRBV18	TRBJ2-7	NA	NA
CASSLVKGRTGFRNEQFF	TGCGCCAGCAGCTTGGTCAAGGGGAGGACAGGGTTCAGGAATGAGCAGTTCTTC	TRBV5-1	TRBJ2-1	TRBD1	NA
CASSAGFPTEAFF	TGTGCCAGCAGTGCGGGGTTCCCCACTGAAGCTTTCTTT	TRBV27	TRBJ1-1	NA	few
CATSTRGRRVAYEQYF	TGTGCCACCAGCACCCGAGGAAGAAGGGTGGCCTACGAGCAGTACTTC	TRBV15	TRBJ2-7	NA	NA
CASSLAGEGYGYTF	TGTGCCAGCAGTTTAGCAGGGGAGGGCTATGGCTACACCTTC	TRBV27	TRBJ1-2	NA	NA
CASSFRDNTYEQYF	TGTGCCAGCAGCTTCCGGGACAACACCTACGAGCAGTACTTC	TRBV5-8	TRBJ2-7	NA	NA
CASSLDNYGFQGTRGETQYF	TGTGCCAGCAGCTTAGACAATTATGGGTTCCAAGGGACGCGCGGCGAGACCCAGTACTTC	TRBV11-2	TRBJ2-5	NA	NA
CASSEAVAGGYEQYF	TGTGCCAGCAGTGAAGCTGTAGCGGGAGGTTACGAGCAGTACTTC	TRBV6-1	TRBJ2-7	TRBD2	NA
CASGRRAWSSYNEQFF	TGTGCTAGTGGCCGAAGGGCCTGGAGCTCCTACAATGAGCAGTTCTTC	TRBV12-5	TRBJ2-1	NA	NA
CASSLFVHPYEQYF	TGTGCCAGCAGTTTATTTGTCCACCCCTACGAGCAGTACTTC	TRBV28	TRBJ2-7	NA	NA
CASSERGHYEQYF	TGTGCCAGCAGTGAAAGGGGCCACTACGAGCAGTACTTC	TRBV25-1	TRBJ2-7	NA	NA
CASSGRDSGANEKLFF	TGTGCCAGCAGCGGGAGGGACTCCGGGGCTAATGAAAAACTGTTTTTT	TRBV7-9	TRBJ1-4	NA	NA
CASSPRIGVVNQPQHF	TGCGCCAGCAGCCCTAGGATAGGTGTAGTTAATCAGCCCCAGCATTTT	TRBV4-1	TRBJ1-5	NA	NA
CASSLDGYDRVFAQYF	TGTGCCAGCAGCTTAGATGGGTACGACAGGGTTTTTGCGCAGTACTTC	TRBV11-2	TRBJ2-7	TRBD1	NA
CASSTVGGADTQYF	TGTGCCAGCAGTACGGTCGGAGGGGCAGATACGCAGTATTTT	TRBV27	TRBJ2-3	NA	NA
CASSIDASSTDTQYF	TGTGCCAGTAGTATAGATGCTAGCTCGACAGATACGCAGTATTTT	TRBV19	TRBJ2-3	NA	NA
CASSFFGGPRYEQYF	TGTGCCAGCAGCTTTTTTGGAGGGCCGAGATACGAGCAGTACTTC	TRBV5-8	TRBJ2-7	NA	once
CASGFDGRGHNEQFF	TGTGCTAGTGGTTTTGATGGAAGAGGACACAATGAGCAGTTCTTC	TRBV12-5	TRBJ2-1	NA	NA
CASSPGQGYYEQYF	TGCGCCAGCAGCCCCGGACAGGGTTACTACGAGCAGTACTTC	TRBV4-1	TRBJ2-7	TRBD1	NA
CASSPGRGIRELFF	TGTGCCAGCAGCCCGGGCAGGGGCATTCGGGAGCTGTTTTTT	TRBV13	TRBJ2-2	NA	NA
CASSEIALVGYEQYF	TGTGCCAGCAGTGAAATAGCCCTGGTAGGCTACGAGCAGTACTTC	TRBV6-1	TRBJ2-7	NA	NA
CASSIAGGPTDTQYF	TGTGCCAGTAGTATCGCTGGAGGGCCCACAGATACGCAGTATTTT	TRBV19	TRBJ2-3	NA	NA
CASSIGSIFHEQFF	TGTGCCAGTAGTATAGGAAGTATTTTCCATGAGCAGTTCTTC	TRBV19	TRBJ2-1	NA	NA
CASSLVVPGGGGEQFF	TGTGCCAGCAGCTTAGTGGTCCCAGGGGGGGGCGGTGAGCAGTTCTTC	TRBV11-2	TRBJ2-1	NA	NA
CASSLYTHMNTEAFF	TGTGCCAGCAGTTTGTATACACACATGAACACTGAAGCTTTCTTT	TRBV28	TRBJ1-1	NA	NA
CASRPDRGEKLFF	TGTGCCAGCAGACCCGACAGGGGTGAAAAACTGTTTTTT	TRBV28	TRBJ1-4	TRBD1	once
CASSLGGGSVEAFF	TGTGCCAGCAGCTTGGGAGGAGGAAGTGTCGAAGCTTTCTTT	TRBV5-6	TRBJ1-1	NA	NA
CASSLGTAVNQSQHF	TGTGCCAGCAGTTTAGGGACAGCAGTCAATCAGTCCCAGCATTTT	TRBV27	TRBJ1-5	TRBD1	NA
CASSPPEPSYEQYF	TGTGCCAGCAGCCCACCCGAGCCGTCCTACGAGCAGTACTTC	TRBV7-9	TRBJ2-7	NA	NA
CASSELVPPNYGYTF	TGTGCCAGCAGTGAATTGGTACCACCTAACTATGGCTACACCTTC	TRBV6-1	TRBJ1-2	NA	NA
CASSAGGQGAREQYF	TGTGCCAGCAGCGCCGGAGGTCAGGGGGCTCGCGAGCAGTACTTC	TRBV9	TRBJ2-7	TRBD1	NA